The present TCR beta chain was sequenced within a study of T cells after yellow fever vaccination. Germline CDR1 is SEHNR and CDR2 is FQNEAQ (reference sequence). Germline trimming cut 5 bases from V and 6 bases from J; bases unmatched to any gene: 13. This CDR3 is 15 amino acids long. The table lists this clonotype with a few counts. TCRdb passed the 5' RACE reads through MiXCR, listing each CDR3 protein once. In the table there are some 110,000 distinct CDR3 sequences, under 9% of which are singletons. This receptor was identified in a man between 25 and 39 years old who received the YFV17D yellow fever vaccine. The chain recombines TRBV7-9 with TRBJ2-7; 7 positions match TRBD1. Source: CD8+ T cells sorted from PBMCs, taken 45 days after the yellow fever booster vaccination. Written as DNA, the CDR3 is TGTGCCAGCAGCCCGAAGGGCACAGGGGTTATCGAGCAGTACTTC. Translating it yields CASSPKGTGVIEQYF.